Below, 27 T cell receptor beta chains from the same sample are listed, as sequenced in a study of shared clonotypes between healthy human individuals. Method: immunoSEQ multiplex PCR; TCRdb's copy keeps in-frame clones and lacks some. The sample lists about 690,000 clones, 90% seen once, with 34% in the top ten. The specimen sequenced was memory CD8+ T cells from PBMCs. Regarding subset: CD45RO+ cells pooled with CCR7-negative TemRA cells. The receptors shown here come from a man aged 18 to 30 in good health. Some clones in this sample may be carry-over from other donors' samples.

The chain recombines TRBV7-9 with TRBJ2-7; D is tentatively TRBD1 or TRBD2 (5 bases each). Germline assignment: CDR1 SEHNR and CDR2 FQNEAQ (reference sequence). The V end was cut by 4 bases, the J end by 2 bases, with 12 bases between. CDR3 length: 14 residues. CDR3 residues: CASSSRDQTYEQYF. The CDR3 DNA follows: TGTGCCAGCAGCTCCCGGGACCAGACCTACGAGCAGTACTTC.

This chain links TRBV5-4 with TRBJ2-7, with 12 bases lining up with TRBD1. Trimming took 3 bases from V and 4 from J; bases not matched to a gene: 5. The length of the CDR3 is 15 residues. Germline CDR1 SGHNT, CDR2 YYREEE (reference sequence). The CDR3 region has the DNA TGTGCCAGCAGCTGGGACAGGGGGCGAGGATACGAGCAGTACTTC. Amino acids: CASSWDRGRGYEQYF.

The V and J genes are TRBV19 and TRBJ2-7; D is perhaps TRBD1 (6 bases). The germline gives CDR1 LNHDA, CDR2 SQIVND (reference sequence). V shed 5 bases and J shed 7 bases, with 15 bases lying between them. CDR3 length: 13 amino acids. The CDR3: CASSPRGPGEQYF. CDR3 sequence (DNA): TGTGCCAGTAGTCCCAGGGGACCGGGGGAGCAGTACTTC.

CDR3 DNA sequence: TGTGCCAGCAGCTTAGGTGGTCAGGACAGGGATGCCTACGAGCAGTACTTC. Translated: CASSLGGQDRDAYEQYF. The chain uses TRBV7-9 and TRBJ2-7; 8 nucleotides line up with TRBD1. V dropped 1 base and J dropped 2; count of bases not matched to a gene: 10. CDR1 is SEHNR and CDR2 is FQNEAQ in the germline V gene (reference sequence). The CDR3 totals 17 residues. The entire variable domain, with the rest obtained from reference TRBV7-9 and TRBJ2-7, is as follows: DTGVSQNPRHKITKRGQNVTFRCDPISEHNRLYWYRQTLGQGPEFLTYFQNEAQLEKSRLLSDRFSAERPKGSFSTLEIQRTEQGDSAMYLCASSLGGQDRDAYEQYFGPGTRLTVT.

This chain connects TRBV25-1 to TRBJ2-5; D might be TRBD1 (5 bases). Germline V lookup: CDR1 MGHDK, CDR2 SYGVNS. The CDR3 runs 14 residues. Trimming stripped 6 bases from V and 4 bases from J, with 15 bases between. The CDR3 loop reads CASSPPQGGETQYF. CDR3 DNA: TGTGCCAGCAGCCCCCCCCAGGGCGGAGAGACCCAGTACTTC.

The rearrangement uses TRBV19 and TRBJ2-1; D not certain. This CDR3 contains 16 residues. The V and J ends lost 5 bases and 0 bases respectively, with 14 bases between them. From germline, CDR1 is LNHDA and CDR2 SQIVND (reference sequence). The CDR3 loop reads CASSLADRPSYNEQFF. CDR3 nucleotides: TGTGCCAGTAGTTTAGCTGACCGACCCTCCTACAATGAGCAGTTCTTC.

The J gene is TRBJ1-1, the V gene TRBV11-2, with D uncertain. Trimming took 4 bases from V and 0 from J, leaving 9 bases between them. CDR3 size: 14 residues. CDR1 and CDR2 (germline): SGHAT, FQNNGV. CDR3 amino acids: CASSSGLMNTEAFF. CDR3 in DNA: TGTGCCAGCAGCTCCGGACTGATGAACACTGAAGCTTTCTTT.

This clone was recorded a few times. The chain has TRBV7-9 and TRBJ1-4; D not resolved. This CDR3 contains 12 residues. In germline, CDR1 is SEHNR, CDR2 FQNEAQ (reference sequence). The V gene lost 3 bases and the J gene lost 6 bases, with 5 bases spanning the gap. The CDR3 loop reads CASSLAHEKLFF. CDR3 in DNA: TGTGCCAGCAGCTTGGCCCATGAAAAACTGTTTTTT.

V and J are TRBV27 and TRBJ2-1, with TRBD2 matching over 9 bases. The length of the CDR3 is 16 residues. Germline V CDR1 and CDR2: MNHEY, SMNVEV (reference sequence). Unmatched junction bases numbered 11, after V lost 7 bases and J lost 4 bases. CDR3: CASMNPLAGLYNEQFF. The CDR3 DNA reads TGTGCCAGCATGAACCCCCTAGCGGGATTATACAATGAGCAGTTCTTC.

This clone was seen more than once but under ten times. V usage is TRBV13 and J usage is TRBJ2-1; D not resolved. The germline V gene encodes CDR1 PRHDT and CDR2 FYEKMQ (reference sequence). This CDR3 is 15 amino acids long. The V gene lost 5 bases and the J gene lost 0 bases, with 11 bases spanning the gap. The CDR3 spells CASSPQRPSYNEQFF. The CDR3 region has the DNA TGTGCCAGCAGCCCGCAGAGACCCTCCTACAATGAGCAGTTCTTC.

The chain recombines TRBV10-3 with TRBJ1-1, with D possibly matching TRBD1 (5 bases). Trimming stripped 7 bases from V and 0 bases from J, with 12 bases between. The CDR3 has 14 amino acids. In germline, CDR1 is ENHRY, CDR2 SYGVKD. The CDR3 bases are TGTGCCATCACCCGGGACGGGCTGAACACTGAAGCTTTCTTT. This codes for CAITRDGLNTEAFF.

The chain joins TRBV7-9 to TRBJ2-1; 8 positions agree with TRBD2. Germline V gene data show CDR1 as SEHNR and CDR2 as FQNEAQ (reference sequence). CDR3 size: 16 residues. With V trimmed by 6 bases and J by 3 bases, 10 bases remained unmatched. The CDR3 DNA reads as TGTGCCAGCAGTCCGCGGGTACTAGCGGTCTACAATGAGCAGTTCTTC. Translation gives CASSPRVLAVYNEQFF.

The V and J genes are TRBV7-9 and TRBJ2-7, with a tentative D call TRBD2 (6 bases). Trimming removed 4 bases from V and 3 bases from J, with 13 bases in between. This CDR3 spans 14 amino acids. Germline V CDR1 and CDR2: SEHNR, FQNEAQ (reference sequence). CDR3 coding DNA: TGTGCCAGCAGCTCCCGACAGACTAGCTACGAGCAGTACTTC. The encoded protein is CASSSRQTSYEQYF.

The rearrangement uses TRBV15 and TRBJ2-7; 9 nucleotides match TRBD1. CDR1 LNHNV and CDR2 YYDKDF come from the germline V gene (reference sequence). CDR3 size: 17 residues. The V segment lost 3 bases and the J segment 4 bases; nucleotides outside the gene matches: 13. The DNA for the CDR3 is TGTGCCACCAGCAGCATTCGTCTTGGGACAGGGACTTACGAGCAGTACTTC. Translating gives CATSSIRLGTGTYEQYF.

The V and J genes are TRBV27 and TRBJ2-5, with D unclear. Trimming took 5 bases from V and 2 from J, leaving 15 bases between them. This CDR3 has 15 amino acids. Germline V gene lookup returns CDR1 MNHEY and CDR2 SMNVEV (reference sequence). The CDR3 loop is CASSPRAKPQETQYF. DNA of the CDR3: TGTGCCAGCAGTCCCCGGGCCAAACCTCAAGAGACCCAGTACTTC.

This chain joins TRBV7-9 and TRBJ2-3; 10 nucleotides agree with TRBD2. This CDR3 has 16 residues. CDR1 is SEHNR, CDR2 FQNEAQ, per germline (reference sequence). The junction had 8 bases not matched to a gene; V was cut back by 2 bases and J by 6 bases. CDR3 region: CASSLTPSGSLDTQYF. CDR3 DNA sequence: TGTGCCAGCAGCTTAACTCCTAGCGGGAGTCTCGATACGCAGTATTTT.

The DNA for the CDR3 is TGTGCCAGCAGCCGCCGCATTGCTGGGGAGACCCAGTACTTC. Protein product: CASSRRIAGETQYF. This rearrangement joins TRBV7-9 to TRBJ2-5; D not resolved. Looked up from germline, CDR1 is SEHNR and CDR2 is FQNEAQ (reference sequence). The CDR3 length is 14 residues. Trimming removed 5 bases at V and 5 bases at J, with 15 bases between.

A single count supports this clone. This chain joins TRBV6-5 and TRBJ2-7, with 8 bases that match TRBD1. Germline trimming cut 5 bases from V and 5 bases from J; bases unmatched to any gene: 8. There are 14 residues in the CDR3. Germline V gives CDR1 MNHEY, CDR2 SVGAGI. The CDR3 sequence: CASSVGQALHEQYF. CDR3 nucleotide sequence: TGTGCCAGCAGTGTGGGACAGGCTCTCCACGAGCAGTACTTC.

This clone was seen a handful of times. The rearrangement joins TRBV2 to TRBJ1-2; D remains ambiguous. CDR1 and CDR2 (germline): SNHLY, FYNNEI. This CDR3 spans 15 amino acids. V was trimmed by 6 bases and J by 4 bases, leaving 18 bases between them. The CDR3 nucleotides are TGTGCCAGCAGCCCCGGGCGGAATCCCCTCTATGGCTACACCTTC. It is translated as CASSPGRNPLYGYTF.

The rearrangement joins TRBV7-2 to TRBJ1-3; the D gene is possibly TRBD1 (5 bases). Germline V gene sequence: CDR1 SGHTA, CDR2 FQGNSA. The V gene lost 1 base and the J gene lost 2 bases, with 9 bases spanning the gap. The CDR3 has 15 residues. In nucleotides, the CDR3 is TGTGCCAGCAGCTTAGTTTTGGGGGCTGGAAACACCATATATTTT. It is translated as CASSLVLGAGNTIYF.

V gene TRBV15 combines with J gene TRBJ1-1; D is unclear. Between the trimmed V and J ends, which lost 4 bases and 7 bases, there was a span of 10 bases. Germline V gene lookup returns CDR1 LNHNV and CDR2 YYDKDF (reference sequence). The CDR3 sequence is 12 residues long. The CDR3 loop is CATSKPGDEAFF. The CDR3 nucleotides are TGTGCCACCAGCAAGCCCGGGGATGAAGCTTTCTTT.

The chain couples TRBV9 to TRBJ2-1; D might be TRBD2 (6 bases). Germline V gene data show CDR1 as SGDLS and CDR2 as YYNGEE. The CDR3 loop spans 16 amino acids. V lost 0 bases and J 0 bases, leaving 10 bases between the germline ends. DNA for the CDR3: TGTGCCAGCAGCGTAGTGGCGGGGTTCTCCTACAATGAGCAGTTCTTC. Protein sequence: CASSVVAGFSYNEQFF.

V gene TRBV7-9 combines with J gene TRBJ2-7; TRBD1 is a possible D gene (6 bases). Trimming took off 0 bases at V and 1 base at J, with 10 bases between the two ends. The CDR3 sequence is 15 residues long. The germline gives CDR1 SEHNR, CDR2 FQNEAQ (reference sequence). CDR3 in amino acids: CASSLARTASYEQYF. CDR3 sequence (DNA): TGTGCCAGCAGCTTAGCGAGGACAGCATCCTACGAGCAGTACTTC.

The chain carries TRBV28 and TRBJ2-1; the match to TRBD1 covers 9 bases. CDR3 size: 15 residues. J gave up 2 bases and V 3 bases, and 2 bases lay outside the gene matches. Germline CDR1 is MDHEN and CDR2 is SYDVKM. The CDR3 region has the DNA TGTGCCAGCAGTTTTGGGACAGGGACCTACAATGAGCAGTTCTTC. The encoded protein is CASSFGTGTYNEQFF.

The chain carries TRBV5-1 and TRBJ2-3; 10 bases fit TRBD2. The CDR3 has 14 residues. The junction had 6 bases not matched to a gene; V was cut back by 5 bases and J by 6 bases. Germline V lookup: CDR1 SGHRS, CDR2 YFSETQ. The CDR3 is CASRPGLAADTQYF. CDR3 nucleotide sequence: TGCGCCAGCAGACCTGGACTAGCGGCGGATACGCAGTATTTT.

The chain recombines TRBV30 with TRBJ1-6; TRBD1 is a possible D gene (5 bases). Germline loops: CDR1 GTSNPN, CDR2 SVGIG (reference sequence). The V and J ends lost 0 bases and 14 bases respectively, with 8 bases between them. This CDR3 spans 11 amino acids. CDR3 nucleotide sequence: TGTGCCTGGAGTGTGGGGCGCACCCTCCACTTT. Its translation: CAWSVGRTLHF.

CDR3 DNA sequence: TGTGCCAGTAGTATACCGACTGAAGGCTACGAGCAGTACTTC. As protein: CASSIPTEGYEQYF. The chain links TRBV19 to TRBJ2-7; D gene unclear. This CDR3 is built from 14 residues. Deletions cut 2 bases from V and 3 bases from J, with 11 bases between. From germline, CDR1 is LNHDA and CDR2 SQIVND (reference sequence).